The 14 T cell receptor beta chains in this list originate from one sample, sequenced in a study of monozygotic twins with inflammatory bowel disease. TCRdb processed the 5' RACE reads again and assigns one entry to each CDR3 protein, with no DNA. In all, the sample yields 150,000 to 200,000 distinct CDR3 sequences. Sequenced sample: blood. Receptors were obtained from a human donor with ulcerative colitis or Crohn's disease, or a healthy co-twin of an affected twin (not recorded which).

V gene TRBV18 combines with J gene TRBJ2-4; lacking DNA, the TRBD1 call made by TCRdb goes unchecked. The CDR3 has 16 amino acids. Germline CDR1 KGHSH, CDR2 LQKENI. CDR3 region: CASSPPGGDAKNIQYF.

The rearrangement uses TRBV12-3 or TRBV12-4 and TRBJ1-1. The CDR3 covers 14 residues. The CDR3 sequence: CASSLAGKRTEAFF.

The gene calls are TRBV3-1 and TRBJ2-1; the D gene TCRdb calls, TRBD2, cannot be checked with no DNA. Germline V CDR1 and CDR2: LGHDT, YNNKEL (reference sequence). CDR3 length: 15 amino acids. The CDR3 loop is CASSRQGGLAIEQFF.

The rearrangement uses TRBV5-4 and TRBJ2-7; TCRdb gives TRBD2 as the D gene, but with no DNA this cannot be confirmed. CDR3 length: 14 residues. Looked up from germline, CDR1 is SGHNT and CDR2 is YYREEE (reference sequence). CDR3 residues: CASSLAGEIYEQYF.

This chain uses TRBV20-1 with TRBJ2-3. The germline gives CDR1 DFQATT, CDR2 SNEGSKA (reference sequence). This CDR3 has 12 residues. The CDR3 is CSAQTLTDTQYF.

The chain joins TRBV7-2 to TRBJ2-3. Looked up from germline, CDR1 is SGHTA and CDR2 is FQGNSA. The CDR3 totals 15 residues. CDR3 in amino acids: CASSLRLARTDTQYF.

The chain employs TRBV7-7 and TRBJ2-1; checking the TCRdb D call of TRBD2 is not possible without DNA. This CDR3 spans 16 amino acids. CDR1 is SSHAT and CDR2 is FNYEAQ in the germline V gene (reference sequence). The CDR3 here is CASSPGLAGVYNEQFF.

The chain recombines TRBV5-1 with TRBJ2-3; TCRdb's assignment of TRBD1 cannot be checked, as there is no DNA. The CDR3 runs 17 residues. Germline CDR1 SGHRS, CDR2 YFSETQ. CDR3 sequence reads: CASSLPQGAHSTDTQYF.

V gene TRBV11-2 combines with J gene TRBJ2-4; TCRdb selects TRBD1, and the lack of DNA leaves this call unchecked. This CDR3 contains 14 residues. CDR1 is SGHAT and CDR2 is FQNNGV in the germline V gene. The chain's CDR3 is CASRKPGHKGIQYF.

The chain carries TRBV5-1 and TRBJ1-1; the TCRdb D gene call, TRBD1, has no DNA to confirm it. Germline V CDR1 and CDR2: SGHRS, YFSETQ. This CDR3 contains 14 residues. The CDR3 sequence is CASSQGTANTEAFF. The variable domain in full, with the rest retrieved from reference TRBV5-1 and TRBJ1-1, is KAGVTQTPRYLIKTRGQQVTLSCSPISGHRSVSWYQQTPGQGLQFLFEYFSETQRNKGNFPGRFSGRQFSNSRSEMNVSTLELGDSALYLCASSQGTANTEAFFGQGTRLTVV.

V and J are TRBV10-3 and TRBJ2-2; without DNA, the TCRdb call of TRBD1 cannot be checked. CDR3 length: 16 amino acids. Germline CDR1 reads ENHRY; CDR2 reads SYGVKD. CDR3 protein: CAISGSQQGWTGELFF.

The chain employs TRBV12-3 or TRBV12-4 and TRBJ2-7; TCRdb's assignment of TRBD1 cannot be checked, as there is no DNA. CDR3 length: 13 residues. This CDR3 reads CASTWGQAYEQYF.

The V gene is TRBV29-1, the J gene TRBJ2-7; lacking DNA, the TRBD1 call made by TCRdb goes unchecked. Germline V lookup: CDR1 SQVTM, CDR2 ANQGSEA. The CDR3 length is 14 residues. This CDR3 reads CSVENVGQAYEQYF.

The gene calls are TRBV4-1 and TRBJ2-5; there is no DNA to check the TCRdb D call of TRBD2. Per germline, CDR1 MGHRA and CDR2 YSYEKL. The CDR3 covers 18 residues. The CDR3: CASSQDRTDVVAGAPQYF.